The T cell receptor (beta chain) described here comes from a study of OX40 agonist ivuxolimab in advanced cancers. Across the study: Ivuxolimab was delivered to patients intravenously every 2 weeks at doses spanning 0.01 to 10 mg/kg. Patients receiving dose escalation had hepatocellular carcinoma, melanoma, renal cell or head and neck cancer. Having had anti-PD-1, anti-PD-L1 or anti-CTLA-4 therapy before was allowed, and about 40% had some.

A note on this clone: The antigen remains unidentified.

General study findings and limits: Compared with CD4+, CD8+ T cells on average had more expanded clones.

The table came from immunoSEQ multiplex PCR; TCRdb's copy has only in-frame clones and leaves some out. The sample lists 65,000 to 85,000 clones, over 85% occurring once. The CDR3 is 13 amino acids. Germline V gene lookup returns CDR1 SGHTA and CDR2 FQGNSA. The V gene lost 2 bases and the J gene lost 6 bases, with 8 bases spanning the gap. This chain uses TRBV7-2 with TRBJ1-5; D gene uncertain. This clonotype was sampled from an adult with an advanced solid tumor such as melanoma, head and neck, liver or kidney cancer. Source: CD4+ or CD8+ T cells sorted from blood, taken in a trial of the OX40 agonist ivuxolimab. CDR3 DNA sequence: TGTGCCAGCAGCTTATCCTACAGTCAGCCCCAGCATTTT. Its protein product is CASSLSYSQPQHF.